Following are 29 T cell receptor beta chains from one sample sequenced in a study of blood T cell repertoires in COVID-19. Here immunoSEQ multiplex PCR was the method, and the copy in TCRdb shows in-frame clones only, minus some. The sample holds 200,000 to 250,000 clones, 87% seen once. Material: PBMCs or T cells enriched from blood (not recorded which). The receptors were gathered from a man aged 25 to 45 who had recovered from COVID-19.

This clone rates as medium-sized (0.01 to 0.1%). The genes are TRBV9 and TRBJ1-1; D is unresolved. Germline loops: CDR1 SGDLS, CDR2 YYNGEE. CDR3 size: 17 residues. V shed 4 bases and J shed 0 bases, with 19 bases lying between them. The CDR3 here is CASSLKGGSYMNTEAFF. CDR3 DNA: TGTGCCAGCAGCCTCAAGGGAGGGAGTTACATGAACACTGAAGCTTTCTTT.

A few counts support this clone. The V call is TRBV19, the J call TRBJ1-5, with 7 nucleotides matching TRBD1. Trimming at V came to 7 bases and at J to 4 bases, leaving 10 bases not matched to a gene. The germline V gene encodes CDR1 LNHDA and CDR2 SQIVND (reference sequence). This CDR3 contains 15 residues. In DNA form, the CDR3 reads TGTGCCAGTAAAGGCGGGACAGATAGAAATCAGCCCCAGCATTTT. This codes for CASKGGTDRNQPQHF.

J is TRBJ2-3 and V is TRBV3-1 (or the pseudogene TRBV3-2), with 7 bases that match TRBD1. Trimming at V came to 4 bases and at J to 1 base, leaving 11 bases not matched to a gene. The CDR3 contains 17 residues. CDR1 and CDR2 from the germline V gene are LGHDT and YNNKEL (reference sequence). CDR3 in amino acids: CASSRRSTGAGTDTQYF. As DNA, the CDR3 is TGTGCCAGCAGCCGCCGATCAACAGGGGCGGGCACAGATACGCAGTATTTT.

The V call is TRBV5-6, the J call TRBJ1-3; 7 bases are a match to TRBD1. Unmatched junction bases numbered 9, after V lost 3 bases and J lost 9 bases. Germline CDR1 SGHDT, CDR2 YYEEEE. The CDR3 is 14 amino acids. CDR3 in DNA: TGTGCCAGCAGCTCCGGGACAGACTGGGCCACCATATATTTT. Amino acids: CASSSGTDWATIYF.

The rearrangement uses TRBV28 and TRBJ1-4, with a weak D call TRBD1 (5 bases). Germline CDR1 MDHEN, CDR2 SYDVKM. V was shortened by 8 bases and J by 5 bases, with 12 bases between the two germline ends. The CDR3 runs 13 residues. The CDR3 DNA sequence: TGTGCCAGCGGCCGGGACTTGAATGAAAAACTGTTTTTT. Amino acids: CASGRDLNEKLFF.

The rearrangement uses TRBV16 and TRBJ2-7; 12 bases are a match to TRBD2. Trimming at V came to 2 bases and at J to 3 bases, leaving 11 bases not matched to a gene. Germline V CDR1 and CDR2: KGHSY, FQNENV. This CDR3 comprises 18 residues. CDR3 nucleotides: TGTGCCAGCAGCCAAGTCGCCACTAGCGGGAGGCGGGTCTACGAGCAGTACTTC. This encodes CASSQVATSGRRVYEQYF. The variable domain in full, with the rest retrieved from reference TRBV16 and TRBJ2-7, is GEEVAQTPKHLVRGEGQKAKLYCAPIKGHSYVFWYQQVLKNEFKFLISFQNENVFDETGMPKERFSAKCLPNSPCSLEIQATKLEDSAVYFCASSQVATSGRRVYEQYFGPGTRLTVT.

In this sample, this clone turned up once. J is TRBJ1-1 and V is TRBV15; TRBD1 is a possible D gene (6 bases). CDR3 length equals 15 residues. V was cut by 0 bases and J by 2 bases, with 10 bases left in between. Germline assignment: CDR1 LNHNV and CDR2 YYDKDF (reference sequence). This CDR3 reads CATSRDPGGNTEAFF. The CDR3 bases are TGTGCCACCAGCAGAGATCCGGGGGGCAACACTGAAGCTTTCTTT. The whole variable domain, filled in from reference TRBV15 and TRBJ1-1, reads DAMVIQNPRYQVTQFGKPVTLSCSQTLNHNVMYWYQQKSSQAPKLLFHYYDKDFNNEADTPDNFQSRRPNTSFCFLDIRSPGLGDTAMYLCATSRDPGGNTEAFFGQGTRLTVV.

CDR3 residues: CASSINGQGSYEQYF. In DNA, the CDR3 is TGTGCCAGTAGTATCAATGGACAGGGTTCCTACGAGCAGTACTTC. This chain connects TRBV19 to TRBJ2-7, with TRBD1 matching 8 bases. V lost 3 bases to trimming and J lost 1 base; unmatched junction nucleotides: 5. Germline V gene lookup returns CDR1 LNHDA and CDR2 SQIVND (reference sequence). The CDR3 consists of 15 residues. The whole variable domain, filled in from reference TRBV19 and TRBJ2-7, reads DGGITQSPKYLFRKEGQNVTLSCEQNLNHDAMYWYRQDPGQGLRLIYYSQIVNDFQKGDIAEGYSVSREKKESFPLTVTSAQKNPTAFYLCASSINGQGSYEQYFGPGTRLTVT.

The rearrangement joins TRBV5-5 to TRBJ1-5; tentatively, D is TRBD1 (6 bases). Germline CDR1 SGHKS, CDR2 YYEKEE (reference sequence). Trimming shortened V by 0 bases and J by 1 base, and 8 bases separated the two germline ends. This CDR3 comprises 15 residues. DNA for the CDR3: TGTGCCAGCAGCTTGGGAGGGGGAAGCAATCAGCCCCAGCATTTT. Protein: CASSLGGGSNQPQHF.

The rearrangement joins TRBV19 to TRBJ1-3; D not resolved. This CDR3 is 14 amino acids long. From germline, CDR1 is LNHDA and CDR2 SQIVND (reference sequence). Trimming removed 1 base from V and 0 bases from J, with 4 bases in between. The CDR3 loop is CASSIGVSGNTIYF. The CDR3 DNA sequence: TGTGCCAGTAGTATAGGCGTCTCTGGAAACACCATATATTTT.

The rearrangement joins TRBV9 to TRBJ1-1, with 9 bases fitting TRBD1. Germline V gives CDR1 SGDLS, CDR2 YYNGEE. Losses at the gene ends were 2 bases for V and 0 bases for J; bases not matched to a gene: 2. The CDR3 loop spans 15 amino acids. This chain's CDR3 is CASSVTGGMNTEAFF. The CDR3 DNA reads TGTGCCAGCAGCGTGACAGGGGGAATGAACACTGAAGCTTTCTTT.

The rearrangement links TRBV7-2 to TRBJ1-2; D perhaps matches TRBD1 (5 bases). Trimming removed 1 base at V and 4 bases at J, with 10 bases between. Germline V gene lookup returns CDR1 SGHTA and CDR2 FQGNSA. The CDR3 extends over 14 amino acids. Here the CDR3 DNA reads TGTGCCAGCAGCTTAGTGGTGGGGGGCTATGGCTACACCTTC. Protein: CASSLVVGGYGYTF.

This clone was picked up one time. The rearrangement uses TRBV5-1 and TRBJ2-7; D might be TRBD2 (7 bases). Germline V CDR1 and CDR2: SGHRS, YFSETQ. Trimming removed 0 bases at V and 0 bases at J, with 13 bases between. The CDR3 spans 16 residues. DNA of the CDR3: TGCGCCAGCAGCTTGGAATACGGGGGGCTCTCCTACGAGCAGTACTTC. It yields the protein CASSLEYGGLSYEQYF.

The V gene is TRBV11-2, the J gene TRBJ2-7; TRBD2 aligns across 7 bases. This CDR3 is built from 14 residues. Germline V gives CDR1 SGHAT, CDR2 FQNNGV. Unmatched junction bases numbered 7, after V lost 5 bases and J lost 3 bases. The CDR3 sequence is CASSEGEGLYEQYF. For the CDR3, the DNA is TGTGCCAGCAGCGAAGGGGAGGGGCTCTACGAGCAGTACTTC.

The CDR3 loop is CASSSSTGLDEQFF. As DNA, the CDR3 is TGTGCCAGCAGCTCCTCGACAGGGTTGGATGAGCAGTTCTTC. The chain is built from TRBV7-9 and TRBJ2-1, with 7 bases identical to TRBD1. Germline values: CDR1 SEHNR, CDR2 FQNEAQ (reference sequence). The CDR3 has 14 amino acids. V dropped 4 bases and J dropped 8; count of bases not matched to a gene: 8.

This chain joins TRBV4-3 and TRBJ1-1; D is uncertain. The CDR3 spans 13 residues. Germline V CDR1 and CDR2: LGHNA, YSLEER. V gave up 4 bases and J gave up 2 bases, with 8 bases separating them. This chain's CDR3 is CASSREGNTEAFF. CDR3 coding DNA: TGCGCCAGCAGCCGGGAGGGAAACACTGAAGCTTTCTTT.

Here the CDR3 reads CASSGSRGNYGYTF. Written as DNA, the CDR3 is TGTGCCAGCAGTGGATCCAGGGGGAACTATGGCTACACCTTC. This chain links TRBV27 with TRBJ1-2, with TRBD1 matching over 7 bases. Per the germline V gene, CDR1 is MNHEY and CDR2 is SMNVEV (reference sequence). Losses at the gene ends were 5 bases for V and 2 bases for J; bases not matched to a gene: 5. The CDR3 runs 14 residues.

The chain uses TRBV9 and TRBJ2-3, with 9 bases aligning to TRBD2. Germline V lookup: CDR1 SGDLS, CDR2 YYNGEE. The CDR3 contains 17 residues. Losses at the gene ends were 4 bases for V and 7 bases for J; bases not matched to a gene: 16. The chain's CDR3 is CASSPNLGGGAIYTQYF. The DNA for the CDR3 is TGTGCCAGCAGCCCTAATCTCGGCGGGGGGGCGATATATACGCAGTATTTT.

This chain joins TRBV6-5 and TRBJ2-2; 10 positions match TRBD2. The CDR3 contains 15 residues. V was pared by 7 bases and J by 4 bases, with 6 bases of the junction left unmatched. Germline lookup yields CDR1 MNHEY and CDR2 SVGAGI. The CDR3 reads CASTKGLAPTGELFF. The CDR3 nucleotides are TGTGCCAGCACCAAGGGACTAGCGCCCACCGGGGAGCTGTTTTTT.

This chain uses TRBV7-8 with TRBJ2-1, with 9 bases lining up with TRBD2. J lost 4 bases, V lost 2 bases, and 6 bases had no gene match. CDR3 size: 16 residues. Germline assignment: CDR1 SGHVS and CDR2 FQNEAQ. The chain's CDR3 is CASSLLAGDLYNEQFF. As DNA, the CDR3 is TGTGCCAGCAGCTTATTAGCGGGAGATTTGTACAATGAGCAGTTCTTC.

J is TRBJ1-1 and V is TRBV9; D is uncertain. The CDR3 runs 13 residues. Germline V lookup: CDR1 SGDLS, CDR2 YYNGEE. Trimming took 3 bases from V and 5 from J, leaving 11 bases between them. CDR3: CASSGHRTTEAFF. In DNA form, the CDR3 reads TGTGCCAGCAGCGGACACCGCACGACTGAAGCTTTCTTT.

This clone was seen just once. V and J are TRBV28 and TRBJ1-2, with D tentatively TRBD1 (6 bases). From germline, CDR1 is MDHEN and CDR2 SYDVKM. The CDR3 consists of 15 residues. Trimming stripped 2 bases from V and 8 bases from J, with 18 bases between. As DNA, the CDR3 is TGTGCCAGCAGTTTAACCTTTCTACAGGGCTTAGGCTACACCTTC. It is translated as CASSLTFLQGLGYTF.

This clone was seen only a few times. This rearrangement joins TRBV19 to TRBJ1-2; D remains ambiguous. Germline CDR1 is LNHDA and CDR2 is SQIVND (reference sequence). The length of the CDR3 is 13 residues. With 3 bases removed from V and 4 bases from J, the gap between germline ends came to 9 bases. The chain's CDR3 is CASSMYTGYGYTF. The CDR3 DNA reads as TGTGCCAGTAGTATGTACACGGGCTATGGCTACACCTTC.

This chain joins TRBV19 and TRBJ2-7, with 9 nucleotides matching TRBD2. The CDR3 has 15 residues. V lost 1 base to trimming and J lost 3 bases; unmatched junction nucleotides: 4. CDR1 is LNHDA and CDR2 is SQIVND in the germline V gene (reference sequence). The CDR3 region is CASSIAASGNYEQYF. CDR3 DNA sequence: TGTGCCAGTAGTATAGCGGCTAGCGGGAACTACGAGCAGTACTTC.

Worth noting for this clone: In the same sample, other DNA sequences code for this CDR3. The chain joins TRBV5-1 to TRBJ2-7, with TRBD2 identical over 11 bases. CDR3 length: 15 residues. Per germline, CDR1 SGHRS and CDR2 YFSETQ. The V gene end was trimmed by 2 bases and the J gene end by 3 bases; junction bases not matched to a gene: 4. The CDR3 nucleotides read TGCGCCAGCAGCTTATTAGCGGGAGGGCTCTACGAGCAGTACTTC. Translation: CASSLLAGGLYEQYF. The full variable domain, its missing parts supplied by reference TRBV5-1 and TRBJ2-7, is KAGVTQTPRYLIKTRGQQVTLSCSPISGHRSVSWYQQTPGQGLQFLFEYFSETQRNKGNFPGRFSGRQFSNSRSEMNVSTLELGDSALYLCASSLLAGGLYEQYFGPGTRLTVT.

The gene calls are TRBV4-2 and TRBJ1-2; possibly TRBD1 for D (6 bases). Germline CDR1 LGHNA, CDR2 YNFKEQ. V lost 0 bases to trimming and J lost 8 bases, with 13 bases between them. The CDR3 has 14 residues. The CDR3 DNA reads TGTGCCAGCAGCCAAGATAGGACAGTTCGGGGCTACACCTTC. As protein: CASSQDRTVRGYTF.

The V gene is TRBV7-9, the J gene TRBJ1-2, with D perhaps TRBD1 (5 bases). CDR1 is SEHNR, CDR2 FQNEAQ, per germline (reference sequence). There are 16 residues in the CDR3. Trimming shortened V by 5 bases and J by 4 bases, and 20 bases separated the two germline ends. CDR3 region: CASSPPRKGRVYGYTF. The CDR3 bases are TGTGCCAGCAGCCCCCCGAGGAAGGGGCGAGTCTATGGCTACACCTTC.

This chain connects TRBV18 to TRBJ1-5; tentatively, D is TRBD1 (5 bases). The CDR3 has 15 residues. Per germline, CDR1 KGHSH and CDR2 LQKENI. Trimming took off 3 bases at V and 3 bases at J, with 12 bases between the two ends. Here the CDR3 reads CASSPDQGPNQPQHF. In DNA, the CDR3 is TGTGCCAGCTCACCGGATCAGGGCCCCAATCAGCCCCAGCATTTT.

The CDR3 reads CSVESDSANEQFF. In DNA form, the CDR3 reads TGCAGCGTTGAATCGGACAGTGCGAATGAGCAGTTCTTC. This rearrangement joins TRBV29-1 to TRBJ2-1; D is perhaps TRBD1 (6 bases). The CDR3 contains 13 residues. Trimming took off 2 bases at V and 7 bases at J, with 12 bases between the two ends. Germline V gives CDR1 SQVTM, CDR2 ANQGSEA.